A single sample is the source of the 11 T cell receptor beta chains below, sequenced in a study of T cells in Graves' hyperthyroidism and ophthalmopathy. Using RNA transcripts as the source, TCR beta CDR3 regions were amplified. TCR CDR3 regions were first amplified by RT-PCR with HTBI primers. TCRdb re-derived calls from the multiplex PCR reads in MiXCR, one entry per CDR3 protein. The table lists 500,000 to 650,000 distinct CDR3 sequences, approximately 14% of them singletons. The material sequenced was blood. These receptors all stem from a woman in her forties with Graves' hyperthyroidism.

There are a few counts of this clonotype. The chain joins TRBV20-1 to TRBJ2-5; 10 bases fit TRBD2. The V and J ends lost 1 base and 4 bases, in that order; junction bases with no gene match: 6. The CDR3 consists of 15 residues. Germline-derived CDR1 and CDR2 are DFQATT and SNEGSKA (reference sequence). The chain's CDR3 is CSARGASGSVETQYF. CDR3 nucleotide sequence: TGCAGTGCTAGAGGGGCTAGCGGGAGCGTAGAGACCCAGTACTTC.

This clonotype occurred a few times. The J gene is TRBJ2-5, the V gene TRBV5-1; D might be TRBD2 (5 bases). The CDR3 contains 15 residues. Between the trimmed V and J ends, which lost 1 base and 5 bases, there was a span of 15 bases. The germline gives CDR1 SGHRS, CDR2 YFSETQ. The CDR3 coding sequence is TGCGCCAGCAGCTTGTCCGTAGAGGGCCGGGAGACCCAGTACTTC. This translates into CASSLSVEGRETQYF.

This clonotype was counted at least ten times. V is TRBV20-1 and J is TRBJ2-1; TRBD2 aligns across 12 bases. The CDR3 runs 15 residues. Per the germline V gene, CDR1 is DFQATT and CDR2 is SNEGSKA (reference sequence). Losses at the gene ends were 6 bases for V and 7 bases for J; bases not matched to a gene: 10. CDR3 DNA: TGCAGTGCGGATCCACTAGCGGGGGGATGGAATGAGCAGTTCTTC. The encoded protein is CSADPLAGGWNEQFF.

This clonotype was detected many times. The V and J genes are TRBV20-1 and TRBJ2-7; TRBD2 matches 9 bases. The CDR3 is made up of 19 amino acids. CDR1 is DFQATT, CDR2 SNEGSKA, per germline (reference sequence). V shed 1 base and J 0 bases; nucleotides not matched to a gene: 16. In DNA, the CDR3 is TGCAGTGCTAGAGGAGGATTAGCGGGAGCTGCCCCTAGCTCCTACGAGCAGTACTTC. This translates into CSARGGLAGAAPSSYEQYF.

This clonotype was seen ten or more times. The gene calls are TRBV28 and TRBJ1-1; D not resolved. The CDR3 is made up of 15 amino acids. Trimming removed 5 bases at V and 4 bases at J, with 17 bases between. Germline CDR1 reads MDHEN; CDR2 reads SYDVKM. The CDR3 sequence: CASSPFKEGTTEAFF. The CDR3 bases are TGTGCCAGCAGTCCCTTCAAGGAGGGTACCACTGAAGCTTTCTTT. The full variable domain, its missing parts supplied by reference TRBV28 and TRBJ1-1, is DVKVTQSSRYLVKRTGEKVFLECVQDMDHENMFWYRQDPGLGLRLIYFSYDVKMKEKGDIPEGYSVSREKKERFSLILESASTNQTSMYLCASSPFKEGTTEAFFGQGTRLTVV.

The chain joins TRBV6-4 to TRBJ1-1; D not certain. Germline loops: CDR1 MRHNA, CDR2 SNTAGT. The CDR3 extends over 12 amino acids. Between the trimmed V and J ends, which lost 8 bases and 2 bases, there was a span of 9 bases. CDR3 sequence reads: CASVPPNTEAFF. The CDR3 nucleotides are TGTGCCAGCGTCCCTCCTAACACTGAAGCTTTCTTT.

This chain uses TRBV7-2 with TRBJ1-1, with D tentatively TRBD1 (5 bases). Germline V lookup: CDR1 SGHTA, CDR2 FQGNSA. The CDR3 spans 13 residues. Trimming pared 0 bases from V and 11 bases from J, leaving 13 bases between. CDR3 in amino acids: CASSLAMPRGAFF. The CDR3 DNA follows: TGTGCCAGCAGCTTAGCGATGCCCCGGGGGGCTTTCTTT.

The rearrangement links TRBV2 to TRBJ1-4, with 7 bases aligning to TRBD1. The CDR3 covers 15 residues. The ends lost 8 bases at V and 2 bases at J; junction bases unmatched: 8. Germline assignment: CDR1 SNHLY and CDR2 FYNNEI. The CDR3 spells CASQQGGGTNEKLFF. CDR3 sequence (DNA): TGTGCCAGCCAGCAGGGGGGCGGCACTAATGAAAAACTGTTTTTT.

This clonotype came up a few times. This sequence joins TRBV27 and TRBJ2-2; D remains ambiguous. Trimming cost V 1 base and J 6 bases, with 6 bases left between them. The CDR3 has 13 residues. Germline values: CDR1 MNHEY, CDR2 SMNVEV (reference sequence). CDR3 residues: CASSLLLAGELFF. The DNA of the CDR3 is TGTGCCAGCAGTTTATTGCTCGCCGGGGAGCTGTTTTTT.

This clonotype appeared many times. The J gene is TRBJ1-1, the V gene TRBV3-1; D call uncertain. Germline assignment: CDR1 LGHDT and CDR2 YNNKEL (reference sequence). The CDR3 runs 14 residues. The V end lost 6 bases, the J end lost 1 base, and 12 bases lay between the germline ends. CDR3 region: CASSQPVENTEAFF. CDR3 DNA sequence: TGTGCCAGCAGTCAGCCGGTGGAGAACACTGAAGCTTTCTTT.

The DNA of the CDR3 is TGTGCCAGCAGCGCCCGTGTGGGGACTGGTGAGACCCAGTACTTC. It is translated as CASSARVGTGETQYF. This chain joins TRBV9 and TRBJ2-5, with D possibly being TRBD2 (6 bases). The ends were cut back, 3 bases at V and 5 bases at J, with 17 bases in the middle. Germline CDR1 is SGDLS and CDR2 is YYNGEE. This CDR3 contains 15 residues. Together with reference TRBV9 and TRBJ2-5, the CDR3 gives the full variable domain: DSGVTQTPKHLITATGQRVTLRCSPRSGDLSVYWYQQSLDQGLQFLIQYYNGEERAKGNILERFSAQQFPDLHSELNLSSLELGDSALYFCASSARVGTGETQYFGPGTRLLVL.